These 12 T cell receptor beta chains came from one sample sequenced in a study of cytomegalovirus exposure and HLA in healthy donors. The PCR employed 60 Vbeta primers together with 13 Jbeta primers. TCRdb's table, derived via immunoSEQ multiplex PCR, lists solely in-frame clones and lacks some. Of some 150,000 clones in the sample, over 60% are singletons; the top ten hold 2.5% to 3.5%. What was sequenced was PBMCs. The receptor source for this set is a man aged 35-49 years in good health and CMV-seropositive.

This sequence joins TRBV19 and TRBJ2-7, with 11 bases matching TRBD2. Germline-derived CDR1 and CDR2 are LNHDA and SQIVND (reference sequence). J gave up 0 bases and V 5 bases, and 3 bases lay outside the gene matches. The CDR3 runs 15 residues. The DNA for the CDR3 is TGTGCCAGTAGTTTAGCGGGAGGGAGCTCCTACGAGCAGTACTTC. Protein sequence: CASSLAGGSSYEQYF.

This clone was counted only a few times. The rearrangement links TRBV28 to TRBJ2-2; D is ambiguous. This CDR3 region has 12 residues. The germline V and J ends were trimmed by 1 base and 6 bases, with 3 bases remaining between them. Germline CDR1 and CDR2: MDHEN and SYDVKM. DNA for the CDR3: TGTGCCAGCAGTTTATTATCCGGGGAGCTGTTTTTT. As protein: CASSLLSGELFF. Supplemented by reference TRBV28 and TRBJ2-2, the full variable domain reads DVKVTQSSRYLVKRTGEKVFLECVQDMDHENMFWYRQDPGLGLRLIYFSYDVKMKEKGDIPEGYSVSREKKERFSLILESASTNQTSMYLCASSLLSGELFFGEGSRLTVL.

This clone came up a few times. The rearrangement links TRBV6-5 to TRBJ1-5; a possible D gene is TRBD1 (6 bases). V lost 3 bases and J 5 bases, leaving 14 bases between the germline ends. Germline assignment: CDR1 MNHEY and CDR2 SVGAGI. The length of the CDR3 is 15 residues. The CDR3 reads CASSYRNREYQPQHF. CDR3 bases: TGTGCCAGCAGTTATAGGAACAGGGAATATCAGCCCCAGCATTTT.

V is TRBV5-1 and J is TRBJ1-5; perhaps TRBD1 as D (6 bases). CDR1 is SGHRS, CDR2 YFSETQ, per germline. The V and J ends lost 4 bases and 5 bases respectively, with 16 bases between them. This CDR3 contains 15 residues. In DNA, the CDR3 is TGCGCCAGCAGCCCAACAGCAGGGGCAGATCAGCCCCAGCATTTT. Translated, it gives CASSPTAGADQPQHF.

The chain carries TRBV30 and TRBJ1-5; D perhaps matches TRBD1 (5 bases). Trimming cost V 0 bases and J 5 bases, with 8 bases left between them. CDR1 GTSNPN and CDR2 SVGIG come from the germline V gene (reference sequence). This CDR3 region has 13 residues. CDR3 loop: CAWSVQDDQPQHF. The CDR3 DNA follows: TGTGCCTGGAGTGTACAGGATGATCAGCCCCAGCATTTT.

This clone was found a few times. The CDR3 DNA sequence: TGTGCCAGCAGCTGGACGTCAGGCGGGAGTGGGGAAAAACTGTTTTTT. Encoded protein: CASSWTSGGSGEKLFF. This chain uses TRBV13 with TRBJ1-4; D not resolved. Trimming took 4 bases from V and 8 from J, leaving 20 bases between them. CDR3 size: 16 residues. Germline CDR1 reads PRHDT; CDR2 reads FYEKMQ (reference sequence).

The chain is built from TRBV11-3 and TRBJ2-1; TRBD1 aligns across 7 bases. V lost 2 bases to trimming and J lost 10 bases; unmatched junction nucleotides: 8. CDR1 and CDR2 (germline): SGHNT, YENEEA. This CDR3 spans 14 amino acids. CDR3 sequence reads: CASSLYRGKGEQFF. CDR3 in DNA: TGTGCCAGCAGCTTATACAGGGGCAAGGGGGAGCAGTTCTTC.

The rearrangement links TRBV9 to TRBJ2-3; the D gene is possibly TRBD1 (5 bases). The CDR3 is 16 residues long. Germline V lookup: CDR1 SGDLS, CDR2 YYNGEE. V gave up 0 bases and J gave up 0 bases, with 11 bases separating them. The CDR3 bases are TGTGCCAGCAGCGTAGGGTCCAGGGTTAGCACAGATACGCAGTATTTT. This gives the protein CASSVGSRVSTDTQYF.

Written as DNA, the CDR3 is TGTGCCAGCAGTTTAGAGGGTGCCGAAGAGACCCAGTACTTC. It specifies CASSLEGAEETQYF. The V call is TRBV27, the J call TRBJ2-5; D perhaps matches TRBD2 (5 bases). The CDR3 is made up of 14 amino acids. CDR1 and CDR2 from the germline V gene are MNHEY and SMNVEV (reference sequence). V was pared by 2 bases and J by 3 bases, with 10 bases between.

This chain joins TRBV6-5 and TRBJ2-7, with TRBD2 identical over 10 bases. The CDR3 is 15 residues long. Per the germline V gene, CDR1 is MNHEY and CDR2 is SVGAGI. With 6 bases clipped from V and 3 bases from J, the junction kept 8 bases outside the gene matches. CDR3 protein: CASRSTLAGDYEQYF. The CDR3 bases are TGTGCCAGCAGATCCACGCTAGCGGGAGACTACGAGCAGTACTTC.

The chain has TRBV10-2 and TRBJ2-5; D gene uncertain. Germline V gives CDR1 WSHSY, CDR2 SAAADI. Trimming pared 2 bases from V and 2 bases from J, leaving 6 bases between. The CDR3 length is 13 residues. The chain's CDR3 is CASSEGRQETQYF. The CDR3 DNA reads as TGCGCCAGCAGTGAGGGCCGACAAGAGACCCAGTACTTC.

CDR3 DNA: TGCGCCAGCAGCCAATCTCCCACAGGGATGGGCTACGAGCAGTACTTC. It is translated as CASSQSPTGMGYEQYF. The chain uses TRBV4-3 and TRBJ2-5; tentative D call: TRBD1 (6 bases). The DNA matches TRBJ2-7 better at its end, which makes the J call doubtful. Looked up from germline, CDR1 is LGHNA and CDR2 is YSLEER. The CDR3 sequence is 16 residues long.